These 2 T cell receptor beta chains were sequenced from one sample in a study of blood T cell repertoires in COVID-19. Measured with immunoSEQ multiplex PCR; TCRdb has only the in-frame clones, and not every one. Of about 440,000 clones detected, 88% appear once; the ten largest clones hold 10% to 15%. Sequenced: peripheral blood. Every receptor here comes from a woman aged 45-65 years with COVID-19, enrolled during active disease.

The chain joins TRBV5-5 to TRBJ1-2; tentatively, D is TRBD1 (5 bases). The CDR3 is made up of 17 amino acids. Per germline, CDR1 SGHKS and CDR2 YYEKEE (reference sequence). The V end was cut by 4 bases, the J end by 2 bases, with 21 bases between. CDR3 sequence reads: CASSPAVGVLANYGYTF. CDR3 DNA: TGTGCCAGCAGCCCTGCGGTAGGGGTCTTAGCCAACTATGGCTACACCTTC.

The chain is built from TRBV6-5 and TRBJ1-1; TRBD1 matches at 7 bases. The CDR3 sequence is 14 residues long. With 8 bases clipped from V and 3 bases from J, the junction kept 9 bases outside the gene matches. From germline, CDR1 is MNHEY and CDR2 SVGAGI. The CDR3 spells CASHLRQGDTEAFF. The CDR3 DNA reads TGTGCCAGCCACCTGAGGCAGGGGGACACTGAAGCTTTCTTT.